This entry describes one T cell receptor (beta chain). Its antigen is undetermined. Specified time point: blood 2 weeks post-SBRT. Treatment denoted: 15 Gy SBRT to primary tumor, nephrectomy 4 weeks later. Serial blood draws occurred at baseline and 2 and 4 weeks post-SBRT. The data were taken from a study of radiation and T cells in renal cell carcinoma. Study summary: Nephrectomy followed 15 Gy stereotactic body radiation by 4 weeks.

Libraries were prepared by immunoSEQ multiplex PCR; TCRdb keeps only in-frame clonotypes and omits some of them. Among 150,000 to 180,000 clones listed, around 90% were seen once. Between the trimmed V and J ends, which lost 5 bases and 2 bases, there was a span of 18 bases. Germline V gene lookup returns CDR1 SGHTA and CDR2 FQGNSA. The CDR3 is made up of 16 amino acids. The study, taken as a whole, reports: Without pretreatment biopsies, baseline tumor clonotype presence was undetermined. Top tumor clonotypes rose in blood 2 weeks post-radiation, then contracted.

The sample was blood, taken from a patient whose treatment included radiotherapy and nephrectomy. The gene calls are TRBV7-2 and TRBJ1-2, with D possibly matching TRBD1 (5 bases). This clonotype was obtained from a woman in her 50s with renal cell carcinoma. DNA for the CDR3: TGTGCCAGCAGCCTAGGGCGGGACCCGAGAAACTATGGCTACACCTTC. Translated, it gives CASSLGRDPRNYGYTF.